This T cell receptor beta chain was identified during a study of shared clonotypes between healthy human individuals (TCRdb year 2020). At the level of the whole study: A few men and a couple of women, aged 18 to 49 years, made up the cohort. For each donor, CD4 naive and CD4 memory were each given three plates, CD8 naive was given two plates, and CD8 memory was given one plate. The study deeply sequenced blood TCR repertoires of five healthy adults to estimate repertoire size and the extent of clonotype sharing between individuals. To increase sequencing depth and limit assay-specific biases, TCR repertoire library preparation and sequencing were carried out by different laboratories using diverse techniques. Leukapheresis yielded between about 0.85 and 9 billion PBMCs per donor. Beyond this particular receptor, the publication reports: Clonotypes shared by all four sorted-subset donors showed higher generation probabilities than non-shared clonotypes. Because the study included only a small number of donors, the genetic and exposure-history diversity represented was limited. Sampling was restricted to blood, and TCR repertoires in tissue are likely to differ from TCR repertoires in blood. Across four donors, about 4.5% of naive CD4, roughly 3.5% of naive CD8, roughly 2.3% of memory CD4, and approximately 0.4% of memory CD8 clonotypes were shared. Larger estimated clonotype richness was generally found for naive subsets than for memory subsets. Pairwise subsampling led to the expectation that sequencing depth would affect the degree of clonotype sharing among donors. Even with the large sequencing depth, rarefaction of the sorted-subset datasets indicated that sequencing was incomplete.

The germline V gene (reference sequence) gives CDR1 as LNHNV and CDR2 as YYDKDF. V and J are truncated by 0 bases and 5 bases respectively, leaving an intervening sequence of 13 bases. The CDR3 spans 15 residues, from the cysteine through the phenylalanine. Solely the CDR3 DNA is kept, with 45 bases framed from the first base. The donors were healthy, HIV-negative adults who had no recently reported acute infections or vaccinations. All donors were Caucasian adults living in Nashville, Tennessee, USA. CD4+ T cells were enriched by magnetic negative selection, after which naive cells were positively selected on CD45RA and the negative fraction was taken as the memory subset. Blood was obtained by leukapheresis, after which PBMCs were separated by Ficoll-Histopaque density gradient centrifugation and cryopreserved in liquid nitrogen vapor phase. Analytical flow cytometry was used to check the purity and quantity of every magnetically sorted T cell population. Genomic DNA was isolated from each sorted fraction and quantified by UV absorbance on a Nanodrop 2000c.

Using the deep immunoSEQ assay, multiplex PCR amplified TCR CDR3 regions from genomic DNA. Extracted genomic DNA from each cell subset was spread evenly across all wells of several immunoSEQ 96-well plates, with each plate serving as a replicate. Each replicate PCR for sorted subsets received around 200 ng genomic DNA, equal to roughly 33,000 T cell genomes. Purified libraries were quantified with a Qubit 3.0 fluorometer, sized on a Bioanalyzer 2100, and re-quantified with the KAPA Library Quantification kit. Every immunoSEQ 96-well plate was sequenced on a separate single-read 150-cycle Illumina NextSeq 550 flow cell. In the original analysis: Because the immunoSEQ output held only junctional sequences and lacked quality scores, the filtering could not match the filtering applied to full-length reads. To assign V/J genes and CDR3, sequences were annotated against IMGT germline references using PyIR, a Python wrapper for IgBLAST v1.9. Reads with weak V/J assignments (E-value above 1e-6), missing CDR3, stop codons, out-of-frame junctions, or ambiguous translated residues were removed. V3J clonotypes were defined by identical inferred V gene, J gene, and CDR3 amino acid sequence. The percentage overlap between two repertoires was calculated by dividing the number of shared unique clonotypes by the size of the smaller repertoire. RTK rarefaction, the Chao1 estimator, and Recon v2.1 estimates of unobserved clonotypes were used to assess repertoire richness. Generation probabilities were computed with OLGA for all TCRbeta clonotypes obtained by the gDNA method from four donors. Held by TCRdb, this immuneACCESS table contains in-frame sequences only and omits some clones. Under half of the omission traces to an unresolved V gene where checked; the cause of the rest is unknown. From that table come the V and J calls and clone size; the DNA was used to work out D and trimming. Counted in this sample were some 1.5 million clones; around 98% of them appeared once. The ten largest account for approximately 0.44% of the sample.

About this clone itself: The target of this receptor is not known. Qualities for individual bases were not recorded, and no much larger clone is one base off.

The sample comprised naive CD4+ T cells sorted from blood. Sample cell subset or site, as interpreted from the label and publication: CD45RA+ positively selected. This clonotype was obtained from a young man in good health. Recombination connected TRBV15 to TRBJ2-5; no D segment can be confidently identified. In nucleotides, the sequence is TGTGCCACCAGCAGAGACCGCCTTGGATGGGAGACCCAGTACTTC. It translates as CATSRDRLGWETQYF.